This TCR beta chain was identified in a study of CD8 T cells in Susac syndrome. About the research overall: Intravenous immunoglobulin alone or corticosteroids were being given to patients with Susac syndrome at blood draw, unless they were therapy-naive. Study-level findings and limits: It was acknowledged in the study that the number of individuals who were included in its TCR sequencing and HLA analysis was relatively small.

An input of roughly 0.5 to 1 ug of RNA was subjected to reverse transcription using random hexamers. A single record per CDR3 protein comes from TCRdb applying MiXCR to the immunoSEQ multiplex PCR reads. The sample shows more than 100,000 distinct CDR3 sequences, over 95% of them seen only once. Concerning this clonotype itself: The antigen is undetermined.

The V segment lost 3 bases and the J segment 3 bases; nucleotides outside the gene matches: 2. The CDR3 totals 14 residues. Looked up from germline, CDR1 is KGHSH and CDR2 is LQKENI. The specimen was CD4+ T cells from PBMCs. This TCR came from a human donor with Susac syndrome. V gene TRBV18 combines with J gene TRBJ1-5; the match to TRBD1 covers 7 bases. The CDR3 DNA is TGTGCCAGCTCACCGGACAGGAACAATCAGCCCCAGCATTTT. This sequence encodes CASSPDRNNQPQHF.